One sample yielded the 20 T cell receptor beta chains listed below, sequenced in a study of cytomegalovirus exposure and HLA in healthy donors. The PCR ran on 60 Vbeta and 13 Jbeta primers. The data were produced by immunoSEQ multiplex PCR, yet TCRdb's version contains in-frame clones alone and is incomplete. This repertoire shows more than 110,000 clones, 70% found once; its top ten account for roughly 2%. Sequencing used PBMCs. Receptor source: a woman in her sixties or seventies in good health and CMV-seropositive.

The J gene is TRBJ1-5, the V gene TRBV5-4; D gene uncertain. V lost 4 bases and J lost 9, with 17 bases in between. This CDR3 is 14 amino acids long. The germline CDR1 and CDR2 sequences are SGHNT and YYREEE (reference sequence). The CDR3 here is CASSIGPLEGPQHF. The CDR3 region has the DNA TGTGCCAGCAGCATAGGACCGCTCGAGGGGCCCCAGCATTTT.

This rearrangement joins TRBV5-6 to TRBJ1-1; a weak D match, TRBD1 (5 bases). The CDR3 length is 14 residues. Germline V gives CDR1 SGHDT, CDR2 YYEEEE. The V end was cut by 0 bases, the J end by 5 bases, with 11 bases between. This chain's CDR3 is CASSLASGTTEAFF. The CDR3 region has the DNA TGTGCCAGCAGCTTGGCGAGTGGGACTACTGAAGCTTTCTTT.

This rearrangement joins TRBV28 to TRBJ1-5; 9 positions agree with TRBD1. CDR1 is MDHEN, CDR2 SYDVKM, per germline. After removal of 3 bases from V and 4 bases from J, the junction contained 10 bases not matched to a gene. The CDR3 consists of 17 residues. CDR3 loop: CASSFSVGQGKNQPQHF. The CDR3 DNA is TGTGCCAGCAGTTTTAGTGTGGGACAGGGAAAAAATCAGCCCCAGCATTTT. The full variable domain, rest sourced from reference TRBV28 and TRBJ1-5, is DVKVTQSSRYLVKRTGEKVFLECVQDMDHENMFWYRQDPGLGLRLIYFSYDVKMKEKGDIPEGYSVSREKKERFSLILESASTNQTSMYLCASSFSVGQGKNQPQHFGDGTRLSIL.

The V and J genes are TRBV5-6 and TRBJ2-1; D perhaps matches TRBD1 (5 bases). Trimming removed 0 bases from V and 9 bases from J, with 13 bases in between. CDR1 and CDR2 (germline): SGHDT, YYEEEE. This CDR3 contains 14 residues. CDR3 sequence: CASSLGTITAEQFF. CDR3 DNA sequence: TGTGCCAGCAGCTTGGGGACAATTACGGCTGAGCAGTTCTTC.

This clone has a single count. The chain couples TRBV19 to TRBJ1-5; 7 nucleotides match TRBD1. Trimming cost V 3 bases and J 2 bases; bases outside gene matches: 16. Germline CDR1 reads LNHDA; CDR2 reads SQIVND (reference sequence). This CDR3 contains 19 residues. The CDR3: CASSIGTANLPGGNQPQHF. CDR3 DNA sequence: TGTGCCAGTAGTATCGGGACAGCCAACCTTCCTGGTGGCAATCAGCCCCAGCATTTT.

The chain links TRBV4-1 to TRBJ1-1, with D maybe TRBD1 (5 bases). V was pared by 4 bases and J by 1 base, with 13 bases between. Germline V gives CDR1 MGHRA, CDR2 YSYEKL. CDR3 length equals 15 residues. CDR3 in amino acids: CASSPNEGANTEAFF. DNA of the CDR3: TGCGCCAGCAGCCCCAATGAAGGGGCGAACACTGAAGCTTTCTTT.

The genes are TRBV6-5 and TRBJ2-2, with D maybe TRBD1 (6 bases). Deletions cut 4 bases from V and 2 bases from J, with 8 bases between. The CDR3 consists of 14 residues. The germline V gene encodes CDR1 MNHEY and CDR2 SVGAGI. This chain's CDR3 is CASSWGQNTGELFF. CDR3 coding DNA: TGTGCCAGCAGTTGGGGACAAAACACCGGGGAGCTGTTTTTT.

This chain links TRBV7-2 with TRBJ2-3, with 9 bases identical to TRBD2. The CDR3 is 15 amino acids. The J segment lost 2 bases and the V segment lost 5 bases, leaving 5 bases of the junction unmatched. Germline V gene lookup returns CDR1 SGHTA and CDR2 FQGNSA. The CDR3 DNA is TGTGCCAGCAGCACACTAGCGGGTTTCACAGATACGCAGTATTTT. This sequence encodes CASSTLAGFTDTQYF.

This CDR3 reads CASRLYNSPLHF. The CDR3, as DNA: TGTGCCAGTAGACTCTATAATTCACCCCTCCACTTT. V usage is TRBV19 and J usage is TRBJ1-6; D unresolved. Germline CDR1 and CDR2: LNHDA and SQIVND (reference sequence). With 6 bases removed from V and 3 bases from J, the gap between germline ends came to 3 bases. This CDR3 is 12 amino acids long.

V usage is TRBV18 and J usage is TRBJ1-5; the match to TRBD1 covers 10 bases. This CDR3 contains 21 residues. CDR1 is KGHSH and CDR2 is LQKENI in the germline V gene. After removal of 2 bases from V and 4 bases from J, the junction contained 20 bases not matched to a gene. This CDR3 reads CASSPRNTWKGQGLGNQPQHF. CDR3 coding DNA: TGTGCCAGCTCACCAAGGAACACCTGGAAGGGACAGGGGTTGGGGAATCAGCCCCAGCATTTT.

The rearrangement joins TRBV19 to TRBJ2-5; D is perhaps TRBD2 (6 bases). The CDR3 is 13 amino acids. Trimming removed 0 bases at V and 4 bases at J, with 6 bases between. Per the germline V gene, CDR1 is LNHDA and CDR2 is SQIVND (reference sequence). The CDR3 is CASSIDGGETQYF. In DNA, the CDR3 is TGTGCCAGTAGTATAGACGGGGGAGAGACCCAGTACTTC.

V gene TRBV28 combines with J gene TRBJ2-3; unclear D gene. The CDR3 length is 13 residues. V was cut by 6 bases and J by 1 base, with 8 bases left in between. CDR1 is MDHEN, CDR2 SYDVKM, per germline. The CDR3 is CASSRLGTDTQYF. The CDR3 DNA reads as TGTGCCAGCAGCCGACTCGGCACAGATACGCAGTATTTT.

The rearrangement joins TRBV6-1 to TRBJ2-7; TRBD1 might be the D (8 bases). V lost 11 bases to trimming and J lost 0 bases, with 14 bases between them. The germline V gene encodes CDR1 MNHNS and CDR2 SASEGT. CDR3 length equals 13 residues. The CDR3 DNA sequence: TGTGCCGTCAGCGGGACAGGCTCCTACGAGCAGTACTTC. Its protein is CAVSGTGSYEQYF.

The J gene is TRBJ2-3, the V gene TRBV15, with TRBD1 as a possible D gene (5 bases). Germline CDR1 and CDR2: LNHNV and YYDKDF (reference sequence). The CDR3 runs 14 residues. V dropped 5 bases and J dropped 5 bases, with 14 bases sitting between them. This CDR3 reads CATSPIRVGDTQYF. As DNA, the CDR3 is TGTGCCACCAGCCCCATCAGGGTGGGAGATACGCAGTATTTT.

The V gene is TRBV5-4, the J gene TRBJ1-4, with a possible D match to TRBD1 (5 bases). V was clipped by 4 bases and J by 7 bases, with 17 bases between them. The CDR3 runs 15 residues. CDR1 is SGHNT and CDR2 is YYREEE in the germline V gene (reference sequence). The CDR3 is CASSQGGNSIEKLFF. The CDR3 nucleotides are TGTGCCAGCAGCCAGGGCGGGAACTCTATTGAAAAACTGTTTTTT.

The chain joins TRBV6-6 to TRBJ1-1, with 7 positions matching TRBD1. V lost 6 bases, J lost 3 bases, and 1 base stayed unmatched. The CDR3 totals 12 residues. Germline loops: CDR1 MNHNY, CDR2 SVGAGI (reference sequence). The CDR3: CASRGQDTEAFF. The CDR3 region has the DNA TGTGCCAGCAGAGGACAGGACACTGAAGCTTTCTTT.

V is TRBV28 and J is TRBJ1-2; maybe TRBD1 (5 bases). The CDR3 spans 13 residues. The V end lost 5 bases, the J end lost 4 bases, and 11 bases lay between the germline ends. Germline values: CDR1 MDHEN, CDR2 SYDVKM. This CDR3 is CASSAGRTYGYTF. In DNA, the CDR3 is TGTGCCAGCAGTGCGGGACGAACCTATGGCTACACCTTC.

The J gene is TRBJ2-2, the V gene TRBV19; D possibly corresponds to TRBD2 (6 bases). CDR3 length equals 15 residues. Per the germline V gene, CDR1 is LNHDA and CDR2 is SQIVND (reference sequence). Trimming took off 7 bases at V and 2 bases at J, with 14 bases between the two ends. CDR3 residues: CASTQTGLNTGELFF. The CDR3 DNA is TGTGCCAGTACCCAAACAGGACTAAACACCGGGGAGCTGTTTTTT.

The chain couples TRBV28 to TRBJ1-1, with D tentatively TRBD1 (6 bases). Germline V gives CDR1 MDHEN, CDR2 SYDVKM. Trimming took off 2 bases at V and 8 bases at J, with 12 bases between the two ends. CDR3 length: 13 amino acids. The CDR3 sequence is CASSLPIQGEAFF. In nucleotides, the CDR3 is TGTGCCAGCAGTTTACCGATTCAGGGGGAAGCTTTCTTT.

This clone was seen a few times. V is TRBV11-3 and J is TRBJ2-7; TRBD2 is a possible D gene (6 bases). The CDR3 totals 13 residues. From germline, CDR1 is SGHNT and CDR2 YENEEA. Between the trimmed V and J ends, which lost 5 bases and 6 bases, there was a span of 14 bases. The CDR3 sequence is CASSKRGGSEQYF. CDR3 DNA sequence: TGTGCCAGCAGCAAGAGAGGAGGGAGCGAGCAGTACTTC.